The 5 T cell receptor beta chains given below trace back to one sample, sequenced in a study of regulatory T cells in long-lasting Graves disease. Construction of TCR beta libraries relied on iRepertoire HTBI primers and on Arm-PCR targeting CDR3 regions. TCRdb re-called the multiplex PCR reads through MiXCR, storing one row per CDR3 protein. The sample records 410,000 or so distinct CDR3 sequences, 15% being singletons. Time point of the sample: newly diagnosed GD, antithyroid drugs for less than 3 months. RNA isolated from PBMCs was used to make the TCR library. The sample was also linked to a second study, of T cells in Graves' hyperthyroidism and ophthalmopathy.

The sample was peripheral blood mononuclear cells (PBMCs), taken at new diagnosis, from a patient treated with antithyroid drugs. The receptors stem from a woman aged 25 to 45 with Graves disease.

This clonotype occurred many times. Because the CDR3's place on the DNA is in doubt, the DNA is left out and the CDR3 is given as listed by TCRdb. V is TRBV6-5 and J is TRBJ2-5; TRBD1, the table's D call, lacks a check against the DNA. The germline V gene encodes CDR1 MNHEY and CDR2 SVGAGI. Ends included, the CDR3 has 11 residues. CDR3 in amino acids: CASSSSGTQYF.

Worth noting for this clonotype: This may be a read error: a much more frequent sequence differs by one nucleotide. The rearrangement uses TRBV6-1 and TRBJ1-5, with no clear D. The germline V gene encodes CDR1 MNHNS and CDR2 SASEGT. CDR3 length: 13 residues. The CDR3 spells CASSRDQDQPRHF. CDR3 DNA: TGTGCCAGCAGCCGGGATCAAGATCAGCCCCGGCATTTT.

This clonotype was seen a handful of times. This rearrangement joins TRBV10-3 to TRBJ2-2; no clear D gene. This CDR3 region has 13 residues. Trimming shortened V by 4 bases and J by 6 bases, and 9 bases separated the two germline ends. The germline V gene encodes CDR1 ENHRY and CDR2 SYGVKD. CDR3 region: CAISVTAAGELFF. CDR3 DNA: TGTGCCATCAGTGTTACGGCGGCCGGGGAGCTGTTTTTT.

This clonotype was seen at least ten times. V and J are TRBV20-1 and TRBJ2-7; tentative D call: TRBD1 (5 bases). Germline assignment: CDR1 DFQATT and CDR2 SNEGSKA (reference sequence). Trimming shortened V by 2 bases and J by 1 base, and 12 bases separated the two germline ends. This CDR3 comprises 14 residues. CDR3 amino acids: CSARNAQGSYEQYF. CDR3 nucleotide sequence: TGCAGTGCTAGAAACGCCCAGGGATCCTACGAGCAGTACTTC.

In this sample, this clonotype turned up many times. The rearrangement joins TRBV6-1 to TRBJ2-1; no definite D call. Trimming pared 6 bases from V and 0 bases from J, leaving 15 bases between. Germline values: CDR1 MNHNS, CDR2 SASEGT. This CDR3 comprises 16 residues. The CDR3 DNA reads as TGTGCCAGCAGCTCTGACCCACCAAGCTCCTACAATGAGCAGTTCTTC. Translated, it gives CASSSDPPSSYNEQFF.